The source of this T cell receptor (beta chain) is a study of blood T cell repertoires in COVID-19. Overall study: The study drew acute and convalescent COVID-19 samples from the United States, Italy and Spain. T cells, B-cell-depleted T cells, or PBMCs supplied cDNA or gDNA.

CDR1 and CDR2 (germline): ENHRY, SYGVKD. The CDR3 totals 18 residues. Unmatched junction bases numbered 7, after V lost 6 bases and J lost 0 bases. Per the authors' pipeline: Reference gene primers were amplified, and this amplification served to estimate nucleated cell counts. Measured with immunoSEQ multiplex PCR; TCRdb has only the in-frame clones, and not every one. That table supplies the V and J calls and clone size; D and trimming were determined from the DNA. This sample carries 120,000 or so clones, 88% of them seen once, and the ten largest clones take 1.5%. The J gene is TRBJ2-1, the V gene TRBV10-3; TRBD2 matches 14 bases. The source of this sequence is a human donor in a cohort sampled during active COVID-19. Specimen: peripheral blood. This chain's CDR3 is CAIRSSTSGRVSYNEQFF. CDR3 DNA sequence: TGTGCCATCAGATCCTCGACTAGCGGGAGGGTCTCCTACAATGAGCAGTTCTTC.